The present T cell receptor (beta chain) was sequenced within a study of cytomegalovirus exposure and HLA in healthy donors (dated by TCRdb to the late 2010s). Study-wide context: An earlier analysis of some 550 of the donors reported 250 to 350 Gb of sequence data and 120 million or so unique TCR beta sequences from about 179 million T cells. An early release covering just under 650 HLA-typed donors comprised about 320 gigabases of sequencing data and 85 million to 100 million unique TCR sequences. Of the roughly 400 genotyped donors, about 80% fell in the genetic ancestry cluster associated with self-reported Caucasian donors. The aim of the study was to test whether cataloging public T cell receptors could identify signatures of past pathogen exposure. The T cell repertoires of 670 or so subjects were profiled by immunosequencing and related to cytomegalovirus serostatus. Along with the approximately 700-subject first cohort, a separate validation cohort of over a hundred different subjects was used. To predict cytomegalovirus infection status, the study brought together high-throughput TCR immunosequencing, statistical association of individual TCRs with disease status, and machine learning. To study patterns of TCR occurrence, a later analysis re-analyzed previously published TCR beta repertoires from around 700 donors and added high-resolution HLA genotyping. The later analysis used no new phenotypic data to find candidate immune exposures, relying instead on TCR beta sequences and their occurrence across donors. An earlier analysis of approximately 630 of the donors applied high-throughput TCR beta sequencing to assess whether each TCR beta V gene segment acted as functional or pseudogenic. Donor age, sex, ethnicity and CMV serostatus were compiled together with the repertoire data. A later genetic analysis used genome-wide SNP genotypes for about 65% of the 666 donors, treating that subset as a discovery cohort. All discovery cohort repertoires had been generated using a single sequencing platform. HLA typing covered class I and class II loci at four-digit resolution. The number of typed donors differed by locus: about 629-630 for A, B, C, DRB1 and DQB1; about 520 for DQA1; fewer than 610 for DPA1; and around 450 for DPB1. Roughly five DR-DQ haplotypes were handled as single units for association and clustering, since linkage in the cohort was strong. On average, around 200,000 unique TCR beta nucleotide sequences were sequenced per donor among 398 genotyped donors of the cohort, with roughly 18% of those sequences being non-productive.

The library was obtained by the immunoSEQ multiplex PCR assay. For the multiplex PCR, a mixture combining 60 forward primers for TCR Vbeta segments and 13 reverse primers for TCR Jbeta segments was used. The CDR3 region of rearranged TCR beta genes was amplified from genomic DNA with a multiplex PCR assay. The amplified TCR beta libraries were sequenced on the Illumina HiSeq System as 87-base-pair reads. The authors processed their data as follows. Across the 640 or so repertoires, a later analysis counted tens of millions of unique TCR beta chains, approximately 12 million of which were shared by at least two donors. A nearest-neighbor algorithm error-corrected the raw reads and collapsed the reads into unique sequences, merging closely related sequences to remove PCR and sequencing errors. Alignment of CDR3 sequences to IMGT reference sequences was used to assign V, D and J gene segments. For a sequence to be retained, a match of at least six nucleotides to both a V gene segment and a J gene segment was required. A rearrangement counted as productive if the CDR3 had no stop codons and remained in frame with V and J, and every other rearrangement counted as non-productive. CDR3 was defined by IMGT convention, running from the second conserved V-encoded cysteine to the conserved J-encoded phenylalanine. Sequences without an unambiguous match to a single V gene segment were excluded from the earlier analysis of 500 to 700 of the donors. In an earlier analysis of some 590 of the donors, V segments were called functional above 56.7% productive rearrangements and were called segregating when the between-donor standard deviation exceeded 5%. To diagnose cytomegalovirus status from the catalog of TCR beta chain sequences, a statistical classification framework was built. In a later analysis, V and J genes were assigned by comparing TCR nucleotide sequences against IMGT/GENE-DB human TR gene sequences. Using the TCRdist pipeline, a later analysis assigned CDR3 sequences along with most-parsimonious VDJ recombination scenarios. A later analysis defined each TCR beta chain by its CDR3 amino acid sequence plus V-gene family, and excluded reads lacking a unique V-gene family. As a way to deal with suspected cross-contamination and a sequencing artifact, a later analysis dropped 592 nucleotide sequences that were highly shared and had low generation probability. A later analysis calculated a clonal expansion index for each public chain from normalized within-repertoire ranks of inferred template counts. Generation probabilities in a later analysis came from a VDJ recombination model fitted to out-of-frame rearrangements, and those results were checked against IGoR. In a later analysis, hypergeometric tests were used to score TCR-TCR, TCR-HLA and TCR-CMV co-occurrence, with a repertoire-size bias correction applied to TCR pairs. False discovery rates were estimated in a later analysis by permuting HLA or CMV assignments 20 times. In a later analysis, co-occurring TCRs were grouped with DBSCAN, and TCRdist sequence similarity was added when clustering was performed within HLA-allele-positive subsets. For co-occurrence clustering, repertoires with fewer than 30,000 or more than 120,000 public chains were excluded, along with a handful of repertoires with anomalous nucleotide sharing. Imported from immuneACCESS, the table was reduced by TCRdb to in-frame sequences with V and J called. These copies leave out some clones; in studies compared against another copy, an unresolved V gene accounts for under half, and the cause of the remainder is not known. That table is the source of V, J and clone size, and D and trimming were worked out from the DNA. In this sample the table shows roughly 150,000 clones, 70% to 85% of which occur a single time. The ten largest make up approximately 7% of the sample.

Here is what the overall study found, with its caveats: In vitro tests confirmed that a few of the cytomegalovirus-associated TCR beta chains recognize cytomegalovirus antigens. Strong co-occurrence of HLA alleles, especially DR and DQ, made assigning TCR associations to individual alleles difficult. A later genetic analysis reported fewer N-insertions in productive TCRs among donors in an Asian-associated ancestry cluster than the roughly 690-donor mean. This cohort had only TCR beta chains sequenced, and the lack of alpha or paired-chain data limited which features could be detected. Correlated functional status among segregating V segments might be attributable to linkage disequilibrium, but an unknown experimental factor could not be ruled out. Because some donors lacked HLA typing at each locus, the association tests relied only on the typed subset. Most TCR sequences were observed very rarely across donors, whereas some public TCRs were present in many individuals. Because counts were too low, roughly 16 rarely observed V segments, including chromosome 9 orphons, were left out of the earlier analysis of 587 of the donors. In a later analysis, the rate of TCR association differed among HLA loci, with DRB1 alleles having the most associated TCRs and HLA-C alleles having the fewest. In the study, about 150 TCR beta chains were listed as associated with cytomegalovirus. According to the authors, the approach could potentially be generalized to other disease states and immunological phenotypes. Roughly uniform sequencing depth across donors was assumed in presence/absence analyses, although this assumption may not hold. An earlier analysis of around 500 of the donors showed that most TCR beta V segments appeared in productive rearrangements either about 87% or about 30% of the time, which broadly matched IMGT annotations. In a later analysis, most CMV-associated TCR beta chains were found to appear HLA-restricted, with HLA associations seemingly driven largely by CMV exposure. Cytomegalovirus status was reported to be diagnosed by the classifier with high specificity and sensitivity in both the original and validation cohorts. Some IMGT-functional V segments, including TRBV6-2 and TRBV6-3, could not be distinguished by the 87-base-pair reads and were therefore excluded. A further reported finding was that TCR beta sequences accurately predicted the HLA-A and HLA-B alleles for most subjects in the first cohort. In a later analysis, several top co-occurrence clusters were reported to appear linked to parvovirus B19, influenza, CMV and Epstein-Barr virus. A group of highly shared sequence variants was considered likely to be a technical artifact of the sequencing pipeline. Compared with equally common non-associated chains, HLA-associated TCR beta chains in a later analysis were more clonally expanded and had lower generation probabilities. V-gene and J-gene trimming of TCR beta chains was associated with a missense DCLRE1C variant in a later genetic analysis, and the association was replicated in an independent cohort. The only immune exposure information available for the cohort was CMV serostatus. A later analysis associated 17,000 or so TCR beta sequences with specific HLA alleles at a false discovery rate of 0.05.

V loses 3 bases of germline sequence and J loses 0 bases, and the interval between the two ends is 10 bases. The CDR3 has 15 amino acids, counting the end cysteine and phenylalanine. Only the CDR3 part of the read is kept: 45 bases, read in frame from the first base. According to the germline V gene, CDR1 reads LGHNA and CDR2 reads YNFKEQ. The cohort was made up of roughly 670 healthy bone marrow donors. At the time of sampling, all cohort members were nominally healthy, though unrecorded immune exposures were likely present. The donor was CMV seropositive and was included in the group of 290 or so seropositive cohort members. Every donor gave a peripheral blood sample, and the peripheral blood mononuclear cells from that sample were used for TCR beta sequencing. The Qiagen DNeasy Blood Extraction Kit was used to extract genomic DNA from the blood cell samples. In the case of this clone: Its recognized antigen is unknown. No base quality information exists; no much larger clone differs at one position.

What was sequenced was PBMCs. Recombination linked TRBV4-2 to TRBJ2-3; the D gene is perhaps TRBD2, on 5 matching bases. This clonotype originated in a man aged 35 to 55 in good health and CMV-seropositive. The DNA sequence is TGTGCCAGCAGCCAGGGAGCACAGAGCACAGATACGCAGTATTTT. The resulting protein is CASSQGAQSTDTQYF.